This record looks at one TCR beta chain sequence and its context. CDR3 length equals 11 residues. Trimming took 3 bases from V and 8 from J, leaving 5 bases between them. Germline V gene data show CDR1 as MNHEY and CDR2 as SVGAGI. These data originate in a study of shared clonotypes between healthy human individuals. The protocol was immunoSEQ multiplex PCR, while the TCRdb copy is restricted to in-frame clones and leaves out a portion. In the table there are some 500,000 clones, approximately 94% of which are singletons. Sequencing used naive CD4+ T cells sorted from blood. Subset given: CD45RA+ positively selected. This clonotype was obtained from a woman between 25 and 40 years old in good health. The V and J genes are TRBV6-5 and TRBJ2-1; no clear D gene. The CDR3 reads CASSYFDEQFF. DNA of the CDR3: TGTGCCAGCAGTTATTTCGATGAGCAGTTCTTC.